Below are 13 T cell receptor beta chains sequenced from a single sample in a study of beta chain features in type 1 diabetes. Expressed TCRB transcripts were sequenced after all isolated RNA was converted to cDNA. Repertoires were generated with immunoSEQ multiplex PCR, while TCRdb's copy carries only in-frame clones and drops some. The sample has around 450,000 clones, about 10% seen once. What was sequenced was naive CD4+ T cells from blood. The receptors here all came from a young woman in good health.

As regards this clone: Other DNA sequences in this sample translate to the same CDR3. V usage is TRBV28 and J usage is TRBJ2-6; TRBD1 might be the D (6 bases). The CDR3 has 15 residues. Trimming took off 4 bases at V and 4 bases at J, with 11 bases between the two ends. Per germline, CDR1 MDHEN and CDR2 SYDVKM. For the CDR3, the DNA is TGTGCCAGCAGTTCCACAGGGTCCGGGGCCAACGTCCTGACTTTC. Amino acid sequence: CASSSTGSGANVLTF.

This clone was seen only a few times. The chain has TRBV30 and TRBJ2-4, with 12 bases aligning to TRBD2. Per the germline V gene, CDR1 is GTSNPN and CDR2 is SVGIG (reference sequence). The CDR3 has 17 amino acids. After removal of 5 bases from V and 4 bases from J, the junction contained 12 bases not matched to a gene. The DNA of the CDR3 is TGTGCCTGGTCTATATCAAGGACTAGCGGGGCTAAAAACATTCAGTACTTC. Translated, it gives CAWSISRTSGAKNIQYF.

The sample holds a few counts of this clone. The chain carries TRBV29-1 and TRBJ2-4; TRBD1 is a possible D gene (5 bases). V was clipped by 5 bases and J by 0 bases, with 14 bases between them. The length of the CDR3 is 15 residues. Germline V lookup: CDR1 SQVTM, CDR2 ANQGSEA. CDR3 sequence reads: CSVLDRLLAKNIQYF. Here the CDR3 DNA reads TGCAGCGTTCTCGACAGACTTCTAGCCAAAAACATTCAGTACTTC.

This clone has just a few counts. The chain recombines TRBV19 with TRBJ1-5; D is perhaps TRBD1 (5 bases). Germline V CDR1 and CDR2: LNHDA, SQIVND (reference sequence). V lost 5 bases and J 3 bases, leaving 5 bases between the germline ends. The CDR3 length is 12 residues. CDR3 DNA sequence: TGTGCCAGTAGTGGACACAATCAGCCCCAGCATTTT. This gives the protein CASSGHNQPQHF.

V and J are TRBV9 and TRBJ2-1; TRBD1 matches at 7 bases. With 4 bases clipped from V and 3 bases from J, the junction kept 10 bases outside the gene matches. The germline gives CDR1 SGDLS, CDR2 YYNGEE. This CDR3 comprises 16 residues. CDR3 sequence (DNA): TGTGCCAGCAGCCCTGAGGGACAGCTTTTCTACAATGAGCAGTTCTTC. This encodes CASSPEGQLFYNEQFF.

The V and J genes are TRBV30 and TRBJ2-1; TRBD2 matches at 7 bases. V dropped 4 bases and J dropped 1; count of bases not matched to a gene: 13. CDR3 length: 17 amino acids. Germline CDR1 reads GTSNPN; CDR2 reads SVGIG (reference sequence). The chain's CDR3 is CAWNLGGGSKSYNEQFF. In nucleotides, the CDR3 is TGTGCCTGGAACCTCGGGGGAGGGTCAAAGTCCTACAATGAGCAGTTCTTC.

The sample holds a few counts of this clone. The chain combines TRBV29-1 with TRBJ2-5; 7 bases align to TRBD2. Trimming at V came to 0 bases and at J to 1 base, leaving 11 bases not matched to a gene. The CDR3 runs 17 residues. CDR1 SQVTM and CDR2 ANQGSEA come from the germline V gene. In nucleotides, the CDR3 is TGCAGCGTTGAAGATGGGAGTCAGCGGGGCGTCCAAGAGACCCAGTACTTC. This translates into CSVEDGSQRGVQETQYF.

The rearrangement uses TRBV6-5 and TRBJ1-2; no firm D call. The CDR3 sequence is 14 residues long. V was pared by 6 bases and J by 0 bases, with 11 bases between. From germline, CDR1 is MNHEY and CDR2 SVGAGI. The CDR3 bases are TGTGCCAGCAGACCGACACGTACTAACTATGGCTACACCTTC. The encoded protein is CASRPTRTNYGYTF.

The chain couples TRBV19 to TRBJ2-1; a weak D match, TRBD1 (5 bases). The CDR3 is 15 residues long. From germline, CDR1 is LNHDA and CDR2 SQIVND (reference sequence). V lost 5 bases, J lost 3 bases, and 14 bases lay in between. CDR3 nucleotide sequence: TGTGCCAGTAGTTACGGGCAGGGAAGCTACAATGAGCAGTTCTTC. This translates into CASSYGQGSYNEQFF.

The rearrangement links TRBV7-2 to TRBJ2-6; D not certain. Trimming stripped 6 bases from V and 2 bases from J, with 5 bases between. Germline V gene lookup returns CDR1 SGHTA and CDR2 FQGNSA. This CDR3 contains 13 residues. The CDR3 nucleotides read TGTGCCAGCAGAGCTACTGGGGCCAACGTCCTGACTTTC. As protein: CASRATGANVLTF. Looking up the rest from reference TRBV7-2 and TRBJ2-6 gives the full variable domain: GAGVSQSPSNKVTEKGKDVELRCDPISGHTALYWYRQSLGQGLEFLIYFQGNSAPDKSGLPSDRFSAERTGGSVSTLTIQRTQQEDSAVYLCASRATGANVLTFGAGSRLTVL.

The V gene is TRBV27, the J gene TRBJ2-7; 7 bases agree with TRBD1. Germline loops: CDR1 MNHEY, CDR2 SMNVEV (reference sequence). J lost 2 bases, V lost 5 bases, and 9 bases had no gene match. The CDR3 contains 15 residues. CDR3 DNA sequence: TGTGCCAGCAGTCAGAGGACAGGACTGCCCTACGAGCAGTACGTC. It is translated as CASSQRTGLPYEQYV.

This clone was counted at least ten times. The chain employs TRBV21-1 and TRBJ2-4; TRBD1 was called by the table and not checked on the DNA. TRBV21-1 is designated a pseudogene. The CDR3 is 11 amino acids. The CDR3 sequence: CASSNGTVKYF. The CDR3 DNA follows: TGTGCCAGCAGCAACGGGACAGTTAAGTACTTC.

This clone was observed a few times. The V call is TRBV9, the J call TRBJ1-1, with 7 bases that match TRBD1. J was trimmed by 4 bases and V by 3 bases; bases with no gene match: 9. The CDR3 length is 15 residues. Germline lookup yields CDR1 SGDLS and CDR2 YYNGEE. For the CDR3, the DNA is TGTGCCAGCAGCGCTAGCACTCAGGGGGGCACTGAAGCTTTCTTT. Its protein product is CASSASTQGGTEAFF.